This T cell receptor beta chain derives from a study of memory CD4+ T cells and cytomegalovirus serostatus. About the study: Donors were healthy Belgian adults, 10 or so CMV seropositive and approximately 23 seronegative. General study findings and limits: CMV serostatus prediction reached median AUC roughly 0.95, or 0.91 with US-trained model.

CDR3 length: 13 amino acids. Germline CDR1 SGHKS, CDR2 YYEKEE (reference sequence). V lost 2 bases to trimming and J lost 0 bases, with 5 bases between them. The sort gate was single viable CD3+CD4+CD8-CD45RO+ cells for memory CD4+ T cells. Sequencing used immunoSEQ multiplex PCR; TCRdb keeps in-frame clones, though not all of them. This sample has 50,000 or so clones, with 70% to 80% found just once. About this clone itself: The antigen is unknown.

The sequenced sample consisted of memory CD4+ T cells from blood. The TCR originated in an adult in good health and CMV-seronegative. The V and J genes are TRBV5-5 and TRBJ1-1, with D hard to call. This chain's CDR3 is CASSFGLNTEAFF. In DNA, the CDR3 is TGTGCCAGCAGCTTCGGGTTGAACACTGAAGCTTTCTTT.